These 2 T cell receptor beta chains share one sample of origin, sequenced in a study of human T cells and chemical hapten exposure. TCRdb independently ran MiXCR on the RACE reads; one entry per CDR3 protein. The sample lists more than 85,000 distinct CDR3 sequences, 30% to 35% seen once, with roughly 2.7% in the top ten. The sample's time point: patch test 3, about 24 weeks after DPC sensitization. Treatment defined: therapeutic diphenylcyclopropenone sensitization with weekly scalp DPC. Sequenced material: whole blood, taken in connection with sensitization to the hapten diphenylcyclopropenone (DPC). Receptors were obtained from a man aged 40-49 years with alopecia areata. Some clones in this sample may be carry-over from other donors' samples.

V usage is TRBV7-2 and J usage is TRBJ2-3, with 7 bases aligning to TRBD2. CDR3 length: 15 residues. After removal of 5 bases from V and 6 bases from J, the junction contained 11 bases not matched to a gene. Germline V gives CDR1 SGHTA, CDR2 FQGNSA. The CDR3 sequence: CASSTRASGADTQYF. DNA for the CDR3: TGTGCCAGCAGCACAAGGGCTAGCGGTGCGGATACGCAGTATTTT.

V and J are TRBV20-1 and TRBJ2-2; 7 bases are a match to TRBD1. V shed 3 bases, J shed 0 bases, and the junction held 4 bases outside the gene matches. Per germline, CDR1 DFQATT and CDR2 SNEGSKA (reference sequence). This CDR3 contains 15 residues. CDR3 protein: CSASLTGANTGELFF. The CDR3 nucleotides are TGCAGTGCTAGCTTAACAGGGGCGAACACCGGGGAGCTGTTTTTT.